This T cell receptor beta chain was obtained from a study of blood T cell repertoires in COVID-19. Across the study: Collection of acute and convalescent COVID-19 samples took place in the United States, Italy and Spain.

The CDR3 has 16 amino acids. V dropped 5 bases and J dropped 0 bases, with 14 bases sitting between them. Germline V gives CDR1 MNHEY, CDR2 SVGEGT. Libraries were prepared by immunoSEQ multiplex PCR; TCRdb keeps only in-frame clonotypes and omits some of them. Seen here are more than 250,000 clones, 88% observed once, and the top ten hold approximately 0.7%. This clonotype was sampled from a human donor in a cohort sampled during active COVID-19. What was sequenced was peripheral blood. The genes are TRBV6-2 or TRBV6-3 and TRBJ1-5; weak D call: TRBD1 (5 bases). The CDR3 region is CASSPSAGSSNQPQHF. In DNA, the CDR3 is TGTGCCAGCAGTCCATCGGCAGGGTCTAGCAATCAGCCCCAGCATTTT.